These 29 T cell receptor beta chains came from one sample sequenced in a study of T cell changes during pregnancy in multiple sclerosis. The protocol was immunoSEQ multiplex PCR, while the TCRdb copy is restricted to in-frame clones and leaves out a portion. The sample yields approximately 110,000 clones, 91% seen once. The sequences come from peripheral blood, collected after pregnancy. The source of these receptors is a female donor with multiple sclerosis, enrolled in a pregnancy study.

CDR3 loop: CASSRTETYEQYF. The CDR3 region has the DNA TGTGCCAGCAGTCGGACAGAAACCTACGAGCAGTACTTC. The chain employs TRBV6-1 and TRBJ2-7; tentative D call: TRBD1 (6 bases). Germline CDR1 reads MNHNS; CDR2 reads SASEGT. The CDR3 contains 13 residues. V lost 5 bases and J 2 bases, leaving 10 bases between the germline ends.

On this clone: Germline and junction disagree at one end, which may indicate a read error. The rearrangement joins TRBV7-7 to TRBJ2-3, with a tentative D call TRBD2 (7 bases). Germline loops: CDR1 SSHAT, CDR2 FNYEAQ (reference sequence). This CDR3 has 15 residues. CDR3 nucleotides: TGTGCTAGCAGCTTAGGTGGGGGGGCCACAGATACGCAGTATTTT. This encodes CASSLGGGATDTQYF.

J is TRBJ2-7 and V is TRBV11-2; D is uncertain. Trimming shortened V by 0 bases and J by 3 bases, and 3 bases separated the two germline ends. From germline, CDR1 is SGHAT and CDR2 FQNNGV. This CDR3 region has 12 residues. Here the CDR3 DNA reads TGTGCCAGCAGCTTAGACCGCTACGAGCAGTACTTC. Protein: CASSLDRYEQYF. Filled out from reference TRBV11-2 and TRBJ2-7, the complete variable domain reads EAGVAQSPRYKIIEKRQSVAFWCNPISGHATLYWYQQILGQGPKLLIQFQNNGVVDDSQLPKDRFSAERLKGVDSTLKIQPAKLEDSAVYLCASSLDRYEQYFGPGTRLTVT.

This chain joins TRBV7-8 and TRBJ2-7; the match to TRBD1 covers 7 bases. Trimming took 8 bases from V and 4 from J; bases not matched to a gene: 8. Germline-derived CDR1 and CDR2 are SGHVS and FQNEAQ. The CDR3 sequence is 13 residues long. The CDR3 DNA is TGTGCCAGCTCCGGGACAGCCACGTACGAGCAGTACTTC. Protein sequence: CASSGTATYEQYF.

The chain joins TRBV12-5 to TRBJ2-1; perhaps TRBD1 as D (5 bases). The CDR3 covers 15 residues. Trimming stripped 2 bases from V and 10 bases from J, with 18 bases between. The germline CDR1 and CDR2 sequences are LGHNT and FRNRAP. This CDR3 reads CASGLPRQTIREQFF. The DNA for the CDR3 is TGTGCTAGTGGTTTGCCAAGACAGACCATCAGGGAGCAGTTCTTC. Drawing the rest from reference TRBV12-5 and TRBJ2-1, the complete variable domain is DARVTQTPRHKVTEMGQEVTMRCQPILGHNTVFWYRQTMMQGLELLAYFRNRAPLDDSGMPKDRFSAEMPDATLATLKIQPSEPRDSAVYFCASGLPRQTIREQFFGPGTRLTVL.

The chain links TRBV5-1 to TRBJ2-1, with TRBD2 identical over 9 bases. This CDR3 region has 16 residues. V shed 4 bases and J 6 bases; nucleotides not matched to a gene: 11. Germline V lookup: CDR1 SGHRS, CDR2 YFSETQ. CDR3 in DNA: TGCGCCAGCAGCCCAACGGGACTAGCCGGGTCCAATGAGCAGTTCTTC. It specifies CASSPTGLAGSNEQFF. Drawing the rest from reference TRBV5-1 and TRBJ2-1, the complete variable domain is KAGVTQTPRYLIKTRGQQVTLSCSPISGHRSVSWYQQTPGQGLQFLFEYFSETQRNKGNFPGRFSGRQFSNSRSEMNVSTLELGDSALYLCASSPTGLAGSNEQFFGPGTRLTVL.

This clone showed up just a few times. This rearrangement joins TRBV4-1 to TRBJ2-1; TRBD2 agrees at 11 bases. Trimming at V came to 1 base and at J to 8 bases, leaving 10 bases not matched to a gene. From germline, CDR1 is MGHRA and CDR2 YSYEKL. CDR3 size: 17 residues. The CDR3 DNA follows: TGCGCCAGCAGCCAAGTGTCTAGCGGGGGGTCCGGGTATGAGCAGTTCTTC. Amino acids: CASSQVSSGGSGYEQFF.

A word on this clone: Compared with germline, one end of the junction differs, possibly owing to a read error. V usage is TRBV7-7 and J usage is TRBJ2-5; maybe TRBD1 (5 bases). The CDR3 runs 13 residues. The germline V gene has CDR1 SSHAT and CDR2 FNYEAQ (reference sequence). Written as DNA, the CDR3 is TGTGCTAGCAGCTCTACAGGCAGTGCTTACCGTTACTTC. It codes for CASSSTGSAYRYF.

This clone was recorded once. The chain links TRBV7-3 to TRBJ2-2; 10 bases map to TRBD2. Looked up from germline, CDR1 is SGHTA and CDR2 is FQGTGA. The CDR3 totals 18 residues. J lost 4 bases, V lost 4 bases, and 12 bases had no gene match. The CDR3 loop is CASSSLGRAGGSTGELFF. In DNA form, the CDR3 reads TGTGCCAGCAGCTCCTTAGGCCGAGCGGGGGGGAGCACCGGGGAGCTGTTTTTT.

This clone was seen more than once but under ten times. V gene TRBV29-1 combines with J gene TRBJ1-6; D perhaps matches TRBD1 (5 bases). This CDR3 has 15 residues. CDR1 is SQVTM and CDR2 is ANQGSEA in the germline V gene. V was pared by 0 bases and J by 6 bases, with 12 bases between. The CDR3 is CSVEDVGHPNSPLHF. In DNA form, the CDR3 reads TGCAGCGTTGAAGATGTTGGACATCCTAATTCACCCCTCCACTTT.

V and J are TRBV5-1 and TRBJ2-7; maybe TRBD1 (6 bases). The CDR3 loop spans 14 amino acids. The ends were cut back, 6 bases at V and 2 bases at J, with 15 bases in the middle. Germline V CDR1 and CDR2: SGHRS, YFSETQ. The CDR3 sequence is CASTLDSSTYEQYF. Here the CDR3 DNA reads TGCGCCAGCACCCTGGACAGCTCCACCTACGAGCAGTACTTC. The whole variable domain, filled in from reference TRBV5-1 and TRBJ2-7, reads KAGVTQTPRYLIKTRGQQVTLSCSPISGHRSVSWYQQTPGQGLQFLFEYFSETQRNKGNFPGRFSGRQFSNSRSEMNVSTLELGDSALYLCASTLDSSTYEQYFGPGTRLTVT.

The rearrangement uses TRBV5-1 and TRBJ2-2; possible D gene TRBD2, 5 bases. The V and J ends lost 4 bases and 1 base respectively, with 8 bases between them. The germline gives CDR1 SGHRS, CDR2 YFSETQ. The CDR3 covers 14 residues. CDR3 loop: CASSPDWNTGELFF. CDR3 DNA sequence: TGCGCCAGCAGCCCGGACTGGAACACCGGGGAGCTGTTTTTT.

The rearrangement joins TRBV13 to TRBJ2-1; 8 bases are shared with TRBD1. Trimming cost V 2 bases and J 0 bases; bases outside gene matches: 6. The CDR3 is 17 amino acids. CDR1 and CDR2 (germline): PRHDT, FYEKMQ (reference sequence). As DNA, the CDR3 is TGTGCCAGCAGCTTAAACACAGGGGGGATCTCCTACAATGAGCAGTTCTTC. It translates to CASSLNTGGISYNEQFF.

The chain has TRBV4-1 and TRBJ2-7, with D possibly matching TRBD1 (6 bases). The V end was cut by 3 bases, the J end by 5 bases, with 17 bases between. Germline V gives CDR1 MGHRA, CDR2 YSYEKL. The CDR3 runs 15 residues. The chain's CDR3 is CASSQSEAQGHEQYF. CDR3 in DNA: TGCGCCAGCAGCCAGTCGGAGGCACAGGGCCACGAGCAGTACTTC.

CDR3 residues: CASSLRQTNTEAFF. CDR3 DNA: TGCGCCAGCAGCTTGCGACAAACCAACACTGAAGCTTTCTTT. The chain has TRBV5-1 and TRBJ1-1; D is uncertain. The CDR3 extends over 14 amino acids. The ends were cut back, 1 base at V and 2 bases at J, with 9 bases in the middle. The germline V gene encodes CDR1 SGHRS and CDR2 YFSETQ.

The V call is TRBV9, the J call TRBJ1-6, with D perhaps TRBD1 (5 bases). Germline CDR1 and CDR2: SGDLS and YYNGEE. The germline V and J ends were trimmed by 1 base and 7 bases, with 12 bases remaining between them. The CDR3 is 15 residues long. The CDR3 sequence: CASSVWGGENSPLHF. The CDR3, as DNA: TGTGCCAGCAGCGTATGGGGGGGGGAAAATTCACCCCTCCACTTT.

The chain employs TRBV5-5 and TRBJ1-2, with 8 positions matching TRBD1. CDR3 length: 13 amino acids. Germline CDR1 is SGHKS and CDR2 is YYEKEE (reference sequence). V was clipped by 4 bases and J by 5 bases; unmatched bases: 4. This CDR3 reads CASSPGTGYGYTF. As DNA, the CDR3 is TGTGCCAGCAGCCCCGGGACAGGATATGGCTACACCTTC.

In regard to this clone: One end of the junction does not line up with germline, which may come from a read error. V gene TRBV27 combines with J gene TRBJ1-2, with 10 bases matching TRBD1. Germline-derived CDR1 and CDR2 are MNHEY and SMNVEV (reference sequence). The CDR3 contains 12 residues. The CDR3 nucleotides are TGTGCCAGCAGCGGGACAGGGGATGGGTACACCTTC. Its translation: CASSGTGDGYTF.

For the CDR3, the DNA is TGTGCCAGTTACGGTAAGGACAGGAGCAATCAGCCCCAGCATTTT. Its translation: CASYGKDRSNQPQHF. The chain has TRBV19 and TRBJ1-5, with TRBD1 identical over 7 bases. Germline CDR1 reads LNHDA; CDR2 reads SQIVND (reference sequence). The CDR3 contains 15 residues. V lost 8 bases to trimming and J lost 1 base; unmatched junction nucleotides: 8.

This chain connects TRBV18 to TRBJ1-1, with a weak D call TRBD1 (6 bases). The CDR3 extends over 14 amino acids. V was clipped by 2 bases and J by 5 bases, with 12 bases between them. CDR1 and CDR2 from the germline V gene are KGHSH and LQKENI. The CDR3 loop is CASSPTRGGTEAFF. The DNA for the CDR3 is TGTGCCAGCTCACCAACGAGGGGGGGAACTGAAGCTTTCTTT. Complete variable domain (other parts from reference TRBV18 and TRBJ1-1): NAGVMQNPRHLVRRRGQEARLRCSPMKGHSHVYWYRQLPEEGLKFMVYLQKENIIDESGMPKERFSAEFPKEGPSILRIQQVVRGDSAAYFCASSPTRGGTEAFFGQGTRLTVV.

The chain employs TRBV27 and TRBJ1-6, with 10 bases that match TRBD1. This CDR3 spans 18 amino acids. The V gene's germline CDR1 is MNHEY and CDR2 SMNVEV (reference sequence). V lost 4 bases and J lost 4; bases outside the gene matches: 10. The CDR3 reads CASSSHPGQGSYNSPLHF. CDR3 DNA: TGTGCCAGCAGTTCCCATCCGGGACAGGGGTCTTATAATTCACCCCTCCACTTT.

The chain recombines TRBV19 with TRBJ2-5, with TRBD2 matching 10 bases. After removal of 4 bases from V and 5 bases from J, the junction contained 7 bases not matched to a gene. CDR1 is LNHDA, CDR2 SQIVND, per germline (reference sequence). The CDR3 length is 15 residues. The CDR3 loop is CASSKQRGGWETQYF. The CDR3 DNA follows: TGTGCCAGTAGTAAGCAGCGGGGGGGATGGGAGACCCAGTACTTC. Filled out from reference TRBV19 and TRBJ2-5, the complete variable domain reads DGGITQSPKYLFRKEGQNVTLSCEQNLNHDAMYWYRQDPGQGLRLIYYSQIVNDFQKGDIAEGYSVSREKKESFPLTVTSAQKNPTAFYLCASSKQRGGWETQYFGPGTRLLVL.

The chain recombines TRBV23-1 with TRBJ2-3; 8 bases agree with TRBD2. TRBV23-1 is placed among ORFs of uncertain function. The CDR3 is 19 amino acids. J lost 4 bases, V lost 0 bases, and 15 bases had no gene match. CDR3 protein: CASSQSTPRDTGGPDTQYF. CDR3 nucleotide sequence: TGCGCCAGCAGTCAATCGACCCCACGGGACACGGGGGGGCCAGATACGCAGTATTTT.

The CDR3 protein is CASTWSPYNEQFF. The CDR3 bases are TGTGCCAGCACCTGGAGTCCGTACAATGAGCAGTTCTTC. V gene TRBV6-5 combines with J gene TRBJ2-1; D unclear. The CDR3 is 13 amino acids. V shed 7 bases and J shed 4 bases, with 11 bases lying between them. From germline, CDR1 is MNHEY and CDR2 SVGAGI.

CDR3 in DNA: TGTGCCAGCAGCCAAGTTCGAGCCCACTCACCCCTCCACTTT. Translated, it gives CASSQVRAHSPLHF. The rearrangement links TRBV14 to TRBJ1-6; D is undetermined. The CDR3 extends over 14 amino acids. The ends were cut back, 1 base at V and 10 bases at J, with 11 bases in the middle. In germline, CDR1 is SGHDN, CDR2 FVKESK. The entire variable domain, with the rest obtained from reference TRBV14 and TRBJ1-6, is as follows: EAGVTQFPSHSVIEKGQTVTLRCDPISGHDNLYWYRRVMGKEIKFLLHFVKESKQDESGMPNNRFLAERTGGTYSTLKVQPAELEDSGVYFCASSQVRAHSPLHFGNGTRLTVT.

This clone has more than one count but fewer than ten. The rearrangement links TRBV7-6 to TRBJ1-5; D is ambiguous. Germline CDR1 and CDR2: SGHVS and FNYEAQ. Trimming removed 5 bases at V and 2 bases at J, with 10 bases between. The CDR3 length is 14 residues. CDR3: CASSLTQGNQPQHF. CDR3 coding DNA: TGTGCCAGCAGCCTAACCCAGGGCAATCAGCCCCAGCATTTT.

V is TRBV7-2 and J is TRBJ1-1; D call uncertain. Germline V gene data show CDR1 as SGHTA and CDR2 as FQGNSA. The CDR3 runs 13 residues. Trimming removed 3 bases at V and 1 base at J, with 6 bases between. In DNA form, the CDR3 reads TGTGCCAGCAGCTTCCTCTCGAACACTGAAGCTTTCTTT. It is translated as CASSFLSNTEAFF.

The chain is built from TRBV4-1 and TRBJ1-2, with TRBD1 identical over 7 bases. V shed 1 base and J 3 bases; nucleotides not matched to a gene: 5. CDR3 length: 15 residues. Germline CDR1 MGHRA, CDR2 YSYEKL. The CDR3 region is CASSQVGTAYYGYTF. CDR3 nucleotides: TGCGCCAGCAGCCAAGTCGGGACAGCTTACTATGGCTACACCTTC.

The V call is TRBV5-1, the J call TRBJ2-3; 8 positions agree with TRBD2. Germline V gives CDR1 SGHRS, CDR2 YFSETQ. The CDR3 runs to 15 residues. J gave up 4 bases and V 4 bases, and 8 bases lay outside the gene matches. CDR3 protein: CASSPGGGPSDTQYF. The CDR3 DNA is TGCGCCAGCAGCCCCGGCGGGGGGCCGTCAGATACGCAGTATTTT.